Below are 27 T cell receptor beta chains sequenced from a single sample in a study of cytomegalovirus exposure and HLA in healthy donors. PCR employed 60 Vbeta and 13 Jbeta primers. The method was immunoSEQ multiplex PCR; TCRdb's version includes in-frame clones alone and lacks a portion of them. This sample has around 190,000 clones; around 82% occur once, and the top ten carry 1.7%. The specimen was PBMCs. These receptors all stem from a man in his forties in good health and CMV-seropositive.

This chain links TRBV2 with TRBJ1-1; D unresolved. V was pared by 6 bases and J by 5 bases, with 10 bases between. The CDR3 totals 12 residues. Germline lookup yields CDR1 SNHLY and CDR2 FYNNEI. CDR3 coding DNA: TGTGCCAGCAGGGGAGATAGGACTGAAGCTTTCTTT. It encodes CASRGDRTEAFF.

A single count supports this clone. The chain is built from TRBV5-1 and TRBJ2-6; weak D call: TRBD2 (6 bases). CDR1 and CDR2 (germline): SGHRS, YFSETQ. Trimming took 2 bases from V and 4 from J, leaving 10 bases between them. This CDR3 region has 15 residues. DNA for the CDR3: TGCGCCAGCAGCTTCGGGACTTCAGGGGCCAACGTCCTGACTTTC. This gives the protein CASSFGTSGANVLTF. Supplemented by reference TRBV5-1 and TRBJ2-6, the full variable domain reads KAGVTQTPRYLIKTRGQQVTLSCSPISGHRSVSWYQQTPGQGLQFLFEYFSETQRNKGNFPGRFSGRQFSNSRSEMNVSTLELGDSALYLCASSFGTSGANVLTFGAGSRLTVL.

The V and J genes are TRBV2 and TRBJ2-5; D gene unclear. Germline CDR1 SNHLY, CDR2 FYNNEI. The germline V and J ends were trimmed by 6 bases and 4 bases, with 12 bases remaining between them. The CDR3 covers 13 residues. CDR3 sequence (DNA): TGTGCCAGCAGCTCAGGTACCGGAGAGACCCAGTACTTC. Translation gives CASSSGTGETQYF.

This chain connects TRBV5-1 to TRBJ1-5; 8 positions agree with TRBD1. Germline lookup yields CDR1 SGHRS and CDR2 YFSETQ. The CDR3 runs 18 residues. Trimming took 1 base from V and 0 from J; bases not matched to a gene: 9. The CDR3 DNA reads as TGCGCCAGCAGCTTGAATCCAGGACAGGGTCCTAGCAATCAGCCCCAGCATTTT. Amino acids: CASSLNPGQGPSNQPQHF.

The chain combines TRBV10-1 with TRBJ1-1; D may be TRBD1 (6 bases). CDR3 size: 13 residues. Germline CDR1 WNHNN, CDR2 SYGVQD (reference sequence). V lost 9 bases and J 0 bases, leaving 11 bases between the germline ends. CDR3 sequence: CARHRVLNTEAFF. The CDR3 DNA reads as TGCGCCAGGCACAGGGTTTTGAACACTGAAGCTTTCTTT.

The chain couples TRBV11-1 to TRBJ1-5; D unresolved. The CDR3 is 13 amino acids. V dropped 6 bases and J dropped 7 bases, with 13 bases sitting between them. From germline, CDR1 is SGHAT and CDR2 FQDESV (reference sequence). CDR3 nucleotide sequence: TGTGCCAGCAGTCCATCACGAGAGCAGCCCCAGCATTTT. Protein sequence: CASSPSREQPQHF.

The V and J genes are TRBV10-3 and TRBJ2-7; 15 nucleotides line up with TRBD2. V was pared by 6 bases and J by 6 bases, with 0 bases of the junction left unmatched. The CDR3 contains 13 residues. Germline loops: CDR1 ENHRY, CDR2 SYGVKD. CDR3 DNA sequence: TGTGCCATCAGGGGACTAGCGGGAGGCGAGCAGTACTTC. This codes for CAIRGLAGGEQYF.

The rearrangement joins TRBV7-3 to TRBJ1-1, with D possibly matching TRBD1 (6 bases). Germline V gene data show CDR1 as SGHTA and CDR2 as FQGTGA. Between the trimmed V and J ends, which lost 2 bases and 2 bases, there was a span of 15 bases. The CDR3 has 16 amino acids. The DNA for the CDR3 is TGTGCCAGCAGCTTAGGGACAAGCTATAGAAACACTGAAGCTTTCTTT. Protein: CASSLGTSYRNTEAFF.

This chain connects TRBV18 to TRBJ2-2; no reliable D call. The germline CDR1 and CDR2 sequences are KGHSH and LQKENI. The CDR3 is made up of 14 amino acids. Trimming took off 4 bases at V and 0 bases at J, with 6 bases between the two ends. CDR3 DNA sequence: TGTGCCAGCTCACTAAATGCGAACACCGGGGAGCTGTTTTTT. Amino acid sequence: CASSLNANTGELFF.

The genes are TRBV25-1 and TRBJ2-1; no reliable D call. Germline-derived CDR1 and CDR2 are MGHDK and SYGVNS. Trimming shortened V by 4 bases and J by 9 bases, and 7 bases separated the two germline ends. CDR3 length: 11 residues. DNA of the CDR3: TGTGCCAGCAGTGGGCTCGTTGAGCAGTTCTTC. Amino acids: CASSGLVEQFF.

CDR3 DNA sequence: TGTGCCAGCAGTGACACAGGTCGCGATGGCTACACCTTC. It is translated as CASSDTGRDGYTF. V and J are TRBV6-5 and TRBJ1-2; maybe TRBD1 (5 bases). The CDR3 length is 13 residues. CDR1 is MNHEY and CDR2 is SVGAGI in the germline V gene. Between the trimmed V and J ends, which lost 5 bases and 6 bases, there was a span of 13 bases.

The J gene is TRBJ2-7, the V gene TRBV27, with 11 nucleotides matching TRBD2. CDR1 is MNHEY, CDR2 SMNVEV, per germline (reference sequence). This CDR3 has 15 amino acids. Germline trimming cut 7 bases from V and 4 bases from J; bases unmatched to any gene: 9. The CDR3 coding sequence is TGTGCCAGCACACCCTTGGCTAGCGGGAGGTACGAGCAGTACTTC. Its protein product is CASTPLASGRYEQYF.

The table lists this clone with a count of one. V is TRBV19 and J is TRBJ2-1; D is possibly TRBD1 (5 bases). V was pared by 5 bases and J by 4 bases, with 15 bases between. CDR1 LNHDA and CDR2 SQIVND come from the germline V gene (reference sequence). This CDR3 is built from 15 residues. As DNA, the CDR3 is TGTGCCAGTAGTCCCCTTCAGGGTCCGTACAATGAGCAGTTCTTC. Translating it yields CASSPLQGPYNEQFF.

CDR3 region: CASSVPRGGNTEAFF. The CDR3 bases are TGTGCCAGCAGCGTACCTCGCGGGGGAAACACTGAAGCTTTCTTT. The chain uses TRBV11-2 and TRBJ1-1; D may be TRBD1 (5 bases). Trimming removed 5 bases at V and 2 bases at J, with 15 bases between. CDR1 is SGHAT and CDR2 is FQNNGV in the germline V gene. The CDR3 spans 15 residues.

About this clone itself: Other DNA sequences in the same sample also yield this CDR3. The rearrangement uses TRBV18 and TRBJ1-4, with 8 bases fitting TRBD1. The CDR3 has 16 residues. V was clipped by 3 bases and J by 0 bases; unmatched bases: 3. Germline CDR1 KGHSH, CDR2 LQKENI. CDR3 sequence reads: CASSPQGAATNEKLFF. The CDR3, as DNA: TGTGCCAGCTCACCCCAGGGGGCCGCAACTAATGAAAAACTGTTTTTT.

The CDR3 sequence is CASSTYETEQETQYF. Written as DNA, the CDR3 is TGCGCCAGCAGCACTTATGAGACAGAACAAGAGACCCAGTACTTC. V is TRBV5-1 and J is TRBJ2-5; D possibly corresponds to TRBD1 (5 bases). V lost 4 bases to trimming and J lost 2 bases, with 15 bases between them. The CDR3 runs 15 residues. CDR1 and CDR2 (germline): SGHRS, YFSETQ.

This rearrangement joins TRBV10-1 to TRBJ2-5, with 7 bases that match TRBD2. Germline assignment: CDR1 WNHNN and CDR2 SYGVQD (reference sequence). The V segment lost 0 bases and the J segment 5 bases; nucleotides outside the gene matches: 3. The CDR3 length is 14 residues. CDR3 region: CASSESGGDETQYF. DNA for the CDR3: TGCGCCAGCAGTGAGTCGGGAGGGGACGAGACCCAGTACTTC.

The chain links TRBV27 to TRBJ1-1; D is unresolved. Germline CDR1 and CDR2: MNHEY and SMNVEV (reference sequence). The CDR3 contains 15 residues. V lost 3 bases to trimming and J lost 1 base, with 12 bases between them. CDR3 DNA sequence: TGTGCCAGCAGTTTCCGGACGGGATCGAACACTGAAGCTTTCTTT. Residues: CASSFRTGSNTEAFF.

This chain connects TRBV11-3 to TRBJ2-5; TRBD1 agrees at 7 bases. Trimming at V came to 5 bases and at J to 5 bases, leaving 11 bases not matched to a gene. Per germline, CDR1 SGHNT and CDR2 YENEEA. The CDR3 totals 15 residues. The CDR3 region is CASSPRQGPRETQYF. The CDR3 region has the DNA TGTGCCAGCAGCCCTAGACAGGGACCCCGGGAGACCCAGTACTTC.

V usage is TRBV14 and J usage is TRBJ2-1; D possibly corresponds to TRBD1 (6 bases). The CDR3 runs 14 residues. The V and J ends lost 0 bases and 13 bases respectively, with 16 bases between them. Germline V gene data show CDR1 as SGHDN and CDR2 as FVKESK. CDR3 region: CASSQDHAGTYQFF. CDR3 coding DNA: TGTGCCAGCAGCCAAGATCATGCCGGGACATACCAGTTCTTC.

This clone was observed a single time. CDR3 in DNA: TGCGCCAGCAGCTCTAGCGGGAGCTCCTACGAGCAGTACTTC. Encoded protein: CASSSSGSSYEQYF. The chain employs TRBV5-1 and TRBJ2-7, with TRBD2 matching over 10 bases. The CDR3 has 14 residues. Germline V lookup: CDR1 SGHRS, CDR2 YFSETQ. The ends lost 3 bases at V and 0 bases at J; junction bases unmatched: 0. Supplemented by reference TRBV5-1 and TRBJ2-7, the full variable domain reads KAGVTQTPRYLIKTRGQQVTLSCSPISGHRSVSWYQQTPGQGLQFLFEYFSETQRNKGNFPGRFSGRQFSNSRSEMNVSTLELGDSALYLCASSSSGSSYEQYFGPGTRLTVT.

A single count supports this clone. The chain employs TRBV5-1 and TRBJ2-7; D might be TRBD1 (5 bases). The ends were cut back, 0 bases at V and 3 bases at J, with 10 bases in the middle. In germline, CDR1 is SGHRS, CDR2 YFSETQ. The CDR3 covers 14 residues. The CDR3 region has the DNA TGCGCCAGCAGCTTGGAAGGGGAAGGCTACGAGCAGTACTTC. It yields the protein CASSLEGEGYEQYF.

The V and J genes are TRBV5-4 and TRBJ2-7, with D possibly being TRBD2 (6 bases). The V end was cut by 1 base, the J end by 7 bases, with 24 bases between. Germline CDR1 SGHNT, CDR2 YYREEE (reference sequence). The CDR3 is made up of 17 amino acids. CDR3 in amino acids: CASSLFQGGTPSLEQYF. The CDR3 DNA sequence: TGTGCCAGCAGCTTGTTCCAGGGAGGCACGCCGTCATTAGAGCAGTACTTC. Combining the CDR3 with reference TRBV5-4 and TRBJ2-7 gives the whole variable domain ETGVTQSPTHLIKTRGQQVTLRCSSQSGHNTVSWYQQALGQGPQFIFQYYREEENGRGNFPPRFSGLQFPNYSSELNVNALELDDSALYLCASSLFQGGTPSLEQYFGPGTRLTVT.

This chain joins TRBV6-6 and TRBJ2-7, with 12 bases fitting TRBD2. V gave up 7 bases and J gave up 4 bases; unmatched junction bases: 8. This CDR3 is 15 amino acids long. Germline CDR1 is MNHNY and CDR2 is SVGAGI (reference sequence). This CDR3 is CASTSLAGGQYEQYF. The CDR3 DNA reads as TGTGCCAGCACCTCACTAGCGGGAGGACAGTACGAGCAGTACTTC.

The chain uses TRBV6-1 and TRBJ1-2; D might be TRBD1 (6 bases). CDR3 length equals 13 residues. The V end lost 4 bases, the J end lost 4 bases, and 10 bases lay between the germline ends. Per the germline V gene, CDR1 is MNHNS and CDR2 is SASEGT. For the CDR3, the DNA is TGTGCCAGCAGTGTAGGACAGCCCTATGGCTACACCTTC. It yields the protein CASSVGQPYGYTF.

The chain has TRBV28 and TRBJ1-3; TRBD1 agrees at 7 bases. J lost 4 bases, V lost 5 bases, and 8 bases had no gene match. CDR1 and CDR2 from the germline V gene are MDHEN and SYDVKM. The CDR3 loop spans 15 amino acids. The CDR3 spells CASSTGQAIGNTIYF. The CDR3 region has the DNA TGTGCCAGCAGTACCGGACAGGCTATAGGAAACACCATATATTTT.

The chain recombines TRBV7-9 with TRBJ2-1; TRBD1 is a possible D gene (6 bases). V lost 0 bases to trimming and J lost 2 bases, with 20 bases between them. The CDR3 runs 19 residues. The V gene's germline CDR1 is SEHNR and CDR2 FQNEAQ (reference sequence). As DNA, the CDR3 is TGTGCCAGCAGCTTAGCGGAGGAGAAGGGGGATAGCACCTACAATGAGCAGTTCTTC. This gives the protein CASSLAEEKGDSTYNEQFF.